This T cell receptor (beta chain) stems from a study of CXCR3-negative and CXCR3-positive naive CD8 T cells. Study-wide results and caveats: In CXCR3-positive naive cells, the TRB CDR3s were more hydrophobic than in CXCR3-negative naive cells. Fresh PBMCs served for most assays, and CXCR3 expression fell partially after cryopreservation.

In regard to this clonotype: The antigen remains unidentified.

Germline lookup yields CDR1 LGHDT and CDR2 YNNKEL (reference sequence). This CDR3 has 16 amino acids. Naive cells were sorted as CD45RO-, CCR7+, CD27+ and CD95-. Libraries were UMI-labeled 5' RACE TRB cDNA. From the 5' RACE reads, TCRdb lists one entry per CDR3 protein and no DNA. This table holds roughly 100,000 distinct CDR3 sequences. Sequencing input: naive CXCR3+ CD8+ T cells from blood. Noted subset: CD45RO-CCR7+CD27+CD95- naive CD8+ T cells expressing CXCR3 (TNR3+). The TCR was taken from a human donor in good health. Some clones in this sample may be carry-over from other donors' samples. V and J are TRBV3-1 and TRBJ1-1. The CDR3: CASSQGVTAANTEAFF.